Each of the 28 T cell receptor beta chains below was sequenced from the same sample in a study of CD8+ T cells in alopecia areata. Sample treatment: oral pan-JAK inhibitor, 5-10 mg twice daily. Isolated RNA was reverse transcribed into cDNA used as the sequencing template. Data came from immunoSEQ multiplex PCR; TCRdb stores just in-frame clones and leaves some out. The table records about 200,000 clones, roughly 60% of them present only once. The sequencing here drew on CD4+ T cells sorted from blood, taken around week 49, from a patient treated with tofacitinib. These receptors came from a human donor with alopecia areata.

The J gene is TRBJ1-2, the V gene TRBV27; D is uncertain. The CDR3 has 13 residues. Germline CDR1 and CDR2: MNHEY and SMNVEV (reference sequence). V was pared by 2 bases and J by 3 bases, with 7 bases between. CDR3 sequence: CASSLRADYGYTF. The CDR3 DNA follows: TGTGCCAGCAGTTTACGAGCTGACTATGGCTACACCTTC.

The chain joins TRBV7-2 to TRBJ1-6; TRBD1 matches 8 bases. Germline CDR1 SGHTA, CDR2 FQGNSA. V was clipped by 5 bases and J by 9 bases; unmatched bases: 6. This CDR3 region has 14 residues. DNA of the CDR3: TGTGCCAGCAGCACAACAGGGGGAGGTTCACCCCTCCACTTT. This translates into CASSTTGGGSPLHF.

Details on this clone: Other DNA sequences from this sample encode an identical CDR3 as well. This chain uses TRBV5-1 with TRBJ2-3, with D unresolved. V was pared by 0 bases and J by 3 bases, with 8 bases between. The CDR3 covers 14 residues. Germline CDR1 and CDR2: SGHRS and YFSETQ. The CDR3 here is CASSLEVGTDTQYF. The CDR3 nucleotides read TGCGCCAGCAGCTTGGAGGTAGGAACAGATACGCAGTATTTT.

J is TRBJ2-2 and V is TRBV7-3, with D uncertain. The CDR3 length is 13 residues. Germline CDR1 is SGHTA and CDR2 is FQGTGA. V lost 3 bases and J lost 5, with 7 bases in between. CDR3 in DNA: TGTGCCAGCAGCTTTGGGTCAACCGGGGAGCTGTTTTTT. Its translation is CASSFGSTGELFF.

V usage is TRBV4-3 and J usage is TRBJ1-4; D is uncertain. The CDR3 is made up of 16 amino acids. V was cut by 4 bases and J by 0 bases, with 12 bases left in between. Germline assignment: CDR1 LGHNA and CDR2 YSLEER. CDR3 residues: CASSRTPRTTNEKLFF. In DNA, the CDR3 is TGCGCCAGCAGCCGCACCCCAAGGACAACTAATGAAAAACTGTTTTTT.

The V and J genes are TRBV4-3 and TRBJ2-1; tentatively, D is TRBD1 (6 bases). V lost 2 bases, J lost 0 bases, and 14 bases lay in between. Germline assignment: CDR1 LGHNA and CDR2 YSLEER. The CDR3 spans 17 residues. The DNA for the CDR3 is TGCGCCAGCAGCCAAAAAACCGGACAGTACTCCTACAATGAGCAGTTCTTC. This sequence encodes CASSQKTGQYSYNEQFF.

V and J are TRBV7-9 and TRBJ1-5, with TRBD1 identical over 7 bases. V was pared by 4 bases and J by 7 bases, with 4 bases of the junction left unmatched. Germline lookup yields CDR1 SEHNR and CDR2 FQNEAQ (reference sequence). The length of the CDR3 is 13 residues. CDR3 in DNA: TGTGCCAGCAGCTCGCAGGGGGGCCAGCCCCAGCATTTT. Its protein product is CASSSQGGQPQHF.

This clone was detected once. The chain is built from TRBV15 and TRBJ1-1, with D possibly matching TRBD1 (6 bases). The CDR3 has 14 amino acids. V was trimmed by 3 bases and J by 1 base, leaving 9 bases between them. Looked up from germline, CDR1 is LNHNV and CDR2 is YYDKDF (reference sequence). This chain's CDR3 is CATSSEGGNTEAFF. The CDR3 nucleotides read TGTGCCACCAGCAGTGAAGGGGGGAACACTGAAGCTTTCTTT.

The chain uses TRBV4-1 and TRBJ2-1; 13 bases line up with TRBD2. Germline trimming cut 0 bases from V and 1 base from J; bases unmatched to any gene: 9. Germline V gives CDR1 MGHRA, CDR2 YSYEKL. The CDR3 sequence is 20 residues long. CDR3 amino acids: CASSQEKGLAGKLSYNEQFF. For the CDR3, the DNA is TGCGCCAGCAGCCAAGAGAAGGGACTAGCGGGGAAATTATCCTACAATGAGCAGTTCTTC.

The chain couples TRBV4-2 to TRBJ2-3, with 13 bases matching TRBD2. The V and J ends lost 4 bases and 3 bases, in that order; junction bases with no gene match: 4. Germline V gene data show CDR1 as LGHNA and CDR2 as YNFKEQ. This CDR3 comprises 16 residues. The CDR3 DNA follows: TGTGCCAGCAGCCTCCAGACTAGCGGGGGGACAGATACGCAGTATTTT. Amino acids: CASSLQTSGGTDTQYF.

The chain links TRBV6-5 to TRBJ1-5; D not resolved. Trimming took off 4 bases at V and 6 bases at J, with 16 bases between the two ends. Germline V gene lookup returns CDR1 MNHEY and CDR2 SVGAGI. The CDR3 has 15 residues. CDR3 sequence (DNA): TGTGCCAGCAGTTCAGACAATTCCGGAGGTCAGCCCCAGCATTTT. This codes for CASSSDNSGGQPQHF.

The chain uses TRBV7-8 and TRBJ2-2, with D hard to call. The CDR3 covers 17 residues. Germline-derived CDR1 and CDR2 are SGHVS and FQNEAQ. V was cut by 5 bases and J by 1 base, with 17 bases left in between. CDR3 amino acids: CASSIRTVGMNTGELFF. CDR3 DNA: TGTGCCAGCAGCATCCGAACAGTGGGGATGAACACCGGGGAGCTGTTTTTT.

The chain employs TRBV6-5 and TRBJ2-7, with 7 bases lining up with TRBD1. The length of the CDR3 is 15 residues. After removal of 0 bases from V and 1 base from J, the junction contained 3 bases not matched to a gene. Per germline, CDR1 MNHEY and CDR2 SVGAGI. The CDR3 here is CASSYSTGSSYEQYF. The CDR3 nucleotides read TGTGCCAGCAGTTACTCGACAGGGTCTTCCTACGAGCAGTACTTC.

This CDR3 is CASSPLPGTSGGNEQFF. The DNA of the CDR3 is TGTGCCAGCTCACCGCTCCCCGGGACTAGCGGGGGTAATGAGCAGTTCTTC. This sequence joins TRBV18 and TRBJ2-1; 14 positions match TRBD2. The germline V gene has CDR1 KGHSH and CDR2 LQKENI. This CDR3 has 17 residues. After removal of 3 bases from V and 7 bases from J, the junction contained 8 bases not matched to a gene.

This clone was counted a few times. The chain couples TRBV29-1 to TRBJ1-1; D not resolved. Germline CDR1 and CDR2: SQVTM and ANQGSEA. V was trimmed by 4 bases and J by 7 bases, leaving 13 bases between them. The CDR3 sequence is 12 residues long. The CDR3, as DNA: TGCAGCGTTGCAAGCAGCGGTAATGAAGCTTTCTTT. Translation gives CSVASSGNEAFF.

The gene calls are TRBV7-2 and TRBJ1-2, with 9 bases fitting TRBD1. Unmatched junction bases numbered 5, after V lost 5 bases and J lost 4 bases. Germline lookup yields CDR1 SGHTA and CDR2 FQGNSA. This CDR3 has 14 amino acids. CDR3: CASSRDRVSYGYTF. In nucleotides, the CDR3 is TGTGCCAGCAGCCGGGACAGGGTCTCCTATGGCTACACCTTC.

This clone was counted a single time. The CDR3 loop is CAWSRDNPYEQYF. Here the CDR3 DNA reads TGTGCCTGGAGTAGAGACAACCCCTACGAGCAGTACTTC. This chain uses TRBV30 with TRBJ2-7; D not resolved. The CDR3 is 13 amino acids. From germline, CDR1 is GTSNPN and CDR2 SVGIG (reference sequence). The V gene lost 2 bases and the J gene lost 2 bases, with 10 bases spanning the gap.

J is TRBJ2-3 and V is TRBV2; no clear D gene. Germline CDR1 and CDR2: SNHLY and FYNNEI. The CDR3 extends over 11 amino acids. Trimming shortened V by 0 bases and J by 5 bases, and 0 bases separated the two germline ends. DNA for the CDR3: TGTGCCAGCAGTGAAGCAGATACGCAGTATTTT. This sequence encodes CASSEADTQYF. Full variable domain (remainder filled in from reference TRBV2 and TRBJ2-3): EPEVTQTPSHQVTQMGQEVILRCVPISNHLYFYWYRQILGQKVEFLVSFYNNEISEKSEIFDDQFSVERPDGSNFTLKIRSTKLEDSAMYFCASSEADTQYFGPGTRLTVL.

The chain combines TRBV5-1 with TRBJ1-6; weak D call: TRBD1 (5 bases). V lost 0 bases and J 7 bases, leaving 17 bases between the germline ends. In germline, CDR1 is SGHRS, CDR2 YFSETQ. This CDR3 has 17 amino acids. This chain's CDR3 is CASSLAGGGVWNSPLHF. In nucleotides, the CDR3 is TGCGCCAGCAGCTTGGCAGGCGGGGGAGTCTGGAATTCACCCCTCCACTTT.

V usage is TRBV29-1 and J usage is TRBJ2-7; D may be TRBD1 (5 bases). Germline V gene data show CDR1 as SQVTM and CDR2 as ANQGSEA. This CDR3 is built from 11 residues. Trimming removed 4 bases from V and 4 bases from J, with 8 bases in between. The DNA for the CDR3 is TGCAGCGTTGGTAGACAGTACGAGCAGTACTTC. Protein product: CSVGRQYEQYF.

This clone occurred a few times. The chain is built from TRBV7-9 and TRBJ2-1, with TRBD2 identical over 11 bases. The trim removed 5 bases at V and 9 bases at J, leaving 0 bases unmatched. The CDR3 is 12 amino acids. CDR1 and CDR2 (germline): SEHNR, FQNEAQ (reference sequence). CDR3 nucleotides: TGTGCCAGCAGCGGGACTAGCGGTGAGCAGTTCTTC. Residues: CASSGTSGEQFF. Based on the CDR3 plus reference TRBV7-9 and TRBJ2-1, the full variable domain is DTGVSQNPRHKITKRGQNVTFRCDPISEHNRLYWYRQTLGQGPEFLTYFQNEAQLEKSRLLSDRFSAERPKGSFSTLEIQRTEQGDSAMYLCASSGTSGEQFFGPGTRLTVL.

The chain has TRBV29-1 and TRBJ1-5; possibly TRBD1 for D (5 bases). This CDR3 has 13 residues. Germline CDR1 is SQVTM and CDR2 is ANQGSEA. Deletions cut 3 bases from V and 7 bases from J, with 13 bases between. As DNA, the CDR3 is TGCAGCGTTGATTCGGGGGTTGGGCAGCCCCAGCATTTT. This codes for CSVDSGVGQPQHF.

This clone was observed a handful of times. The chain links TRBV29-1 to TRBJ1-1, with D possibly matching TRBD1 (6 bases). Germline V gene data show CDR1 as SQVTM and CDR2 as ANQGSEA. The CDR3 spans 14 residues. With 8 bases removed from V and 5 bases from J, the gap between germline ends came to 21 bases. The CDR3 DNA follows: TGCAGCATGACGACAGGTTTCTCGGGGACTGAAGCTTTCTTT. Its protein product is CSMTTGFSGTEAFF.

This rearrangement joins TRBV29-1 to TRBJ2-1; 7 positions agree with TRBD1. This CDR3 has 17 amino acids. J was trimmed by 4 bases and V by 4 bases; bases with no gene match: 16. Germline lookup yields CDR1 SQVTM and CDR2 ANQGSEA. DNA of the CDR3: TGCAGCGTTGCCCCAAGGTTGTCGGGACAGAGGTACAATGAGCAGTTCTTC. Its translation: CSVAPRLSGQRYNEQFF.

The chain couples TRBV4-1 to TRBJ2-7, with D perhaps assigned TRBD1 or TRBD2 (6 bases each). The V gene lost 0 bases and the J gene lost 5 bases, with 17 bases spanning the gap. Germline V gene data show CDR1 as MGHRA and CDR2 as YSYEKL. This CDR3 region has 16 residues. CDR3 sequence (DNA): TGCGCCAGCAGCCAAGAGGTCGGGGGCAGGGCGAACGAGCAGTACTTC. This sequence encodes CASSQEVGGRANEQYF.

This clone was observed a few times. The chain uses TRBV12-2 and TRBJ2-3. TRBV12-2 is reported as a pseudogene. This CDR3 is 13 amino acids long. CDR3 coding DNA: TGTGCAAGTCGCCCTCCCTGGGCAGATACGCAGTATTTT. This codes for CASRPPWADTQYF.

The rearrangement joins TRBV25-1 to TRBJ1-6; D uncertain. Trimming left V 3 bases short and J 7 bases short, with 13 bases between. The V gene's germline CDR1 is MGHDK and CDR2 SYGVNS. The CDR3 extends over 15 amino acids. CDR3 DNA sequence: TGTGCCAGCAGTGAGGAAGGGAGGGAGAATTCACCCCTCCACTTT. It encodes CASSEEGRENSPLHF.

This chain uses TRBV11-2 with TRBJ2-5; the D gene is possibly TRBD1 (6 bases). There are 13 residues in the CDR3. Trimming removed 8 bases from V and 4 bases from J, with 14 bases in between. Looked up from germline, CDR1 is SGHAT and CDR2 is FQNNGV. CDR3 loop: CASGGSVGETQYF. The CDR3 nucleotides read TGTGCCAGCGGGGGCAGCGTAGGAGAGACCCAGTACTTC. The full variable domain, in which reference TRBV11-2 and TRBJ2-5 provide the parts outside the CDR3, is EAGVAQSPRYKIIEKRQSVAFWCNPISGHATLYWYQQILGQGPKLLIQFQNNGVVDDSQLPKDRFSAERLKGVDSTLKIQPAKLEDSAVYLCASGGSVGETQYFGPGTRLLVL.